This record looks at one T cell receptor beta chain sequence and its context. V was trimmed by 2 bases and J by 5 bases, leaving 10 bases between them. The length of the CDR3 is 13 residues. The germline V gene has CDR1 MNHEY and CDR2 SVGAGI. These data originate in a study of cytomegalovirus exposure and HLA in healthy donors. Use of 60 Vbeta and 13 Jbeta primers characterized the PCR. The assay was immunoSEQ multiplex PCR, and TCRdb's table has in-frame clones only and misses some. The sample lists some 180,000 clones; approximately 84% were seen once. The genes are TRBV6-5 and TRBJ2-7, with D tentatively TRBD2 (5 bases). This receptor was taken from a female donor in good health and CMV-seronegative. Sequences were obtained from PBMCs. CDR3 region: CASSYTDFDEQYF. DNA for the CDR3: TGTGCCAGCAGTTACACGGACTTCGACGAGCAGTACTTC.